This T cell receptor (beta chain) was retrieved from a study of T-cell reconstitution after alpha-beta-depleted transplantation in children. Study-level findings and limits: Fresh T-cell production supplied most of the T-cell counts and diversity seen one year after transplant. The origin of alpha-beta T cells about two months after transplant was reportedly several hundred expanded graft clones.

V dropped 5 bases and J dropped 0 bases, with 7 bases sitting between them. The CDR3 is made up of 13 amino acids. The germline CDR1 and CDR2 sequences are DFQATT and SNEGSKA (reference sequence). Comments on this clonotype: What it binds is unknown.

Unique molecular identifiers featured in how the TCRbeta library was prepared. TCRdb reprocessed the PCR reads with MiXCR, giving one entry per CDR3 protein. In the table there are hundreds of thousands of distinct CDR3 sequences, around 15% of which are singletons. This sequence joins TRBV20-1 and TRBJ1-4; D uncertain. This clonotype originated in a boy under two years old who had a stem cell transplant for Wiskott-Aldrich syndrome, so the T cells may come from the graft donor. Sequencing was performed on PBMCs, mostly from graft donor cells, taken 360 days after TCRalphabeta/CD19-depleted stem cell transplant. This CDR3 reads CSALPATNEKLFF. CDR3 in DNA: TGCAGTGCTTTACCGGCAACTAATGAAAAACTGTTTTTT.